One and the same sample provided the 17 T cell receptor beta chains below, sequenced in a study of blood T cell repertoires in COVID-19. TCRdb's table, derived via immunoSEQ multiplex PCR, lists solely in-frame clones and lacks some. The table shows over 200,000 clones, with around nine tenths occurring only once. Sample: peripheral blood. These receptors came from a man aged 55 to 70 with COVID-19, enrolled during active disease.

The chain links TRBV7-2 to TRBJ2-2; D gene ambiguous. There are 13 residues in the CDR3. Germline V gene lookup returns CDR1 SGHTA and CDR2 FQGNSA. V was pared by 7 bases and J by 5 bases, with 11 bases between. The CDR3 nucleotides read TGTGCCAGCACCCAGTTGTTAACCGGGGAGCTGTTTTTT. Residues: CASTQLLTGELFF.

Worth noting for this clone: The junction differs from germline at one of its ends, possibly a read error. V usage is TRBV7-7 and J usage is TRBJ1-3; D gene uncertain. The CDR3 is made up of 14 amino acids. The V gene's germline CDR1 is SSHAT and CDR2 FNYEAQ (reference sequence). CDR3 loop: CASSPEFSGNTIYF. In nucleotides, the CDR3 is TGTGCTAGCAGCCCGGAGTTCTCTGGAAACACCATATATTTT.

The CDR3 spells CASSPDPDYSYNEQFF. CDR3 coding DNA: TGTGCCAGCAGCCCGGACCCGGACTATTCGTACAATGAGCAGTTCTTC. The rearrangement uses TRBV5-4 and TRBJ2-1; TRBD2 is a possible D gene (6 bases). The CDR3 sequence is 16 residues long. Germline-derived CDR1 and CDR2 are SGHNT and YYREEE (reference sequence). Trimming removed 4 bases at V and 4 bases at J, with 18 bases between.

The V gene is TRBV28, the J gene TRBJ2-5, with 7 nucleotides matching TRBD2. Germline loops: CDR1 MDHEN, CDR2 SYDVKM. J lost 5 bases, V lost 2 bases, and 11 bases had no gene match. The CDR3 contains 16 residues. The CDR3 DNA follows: TGTGCCAGCAGTTTAGGGGTATCGGGGGGTTTGGAGACCCAGTACTTC. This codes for CASSLGVSGGLETQYF.

The CDR3 region is CASRLTGSNYGYTF. CDR3 DNA: TGTGCCAGCAGGCTGACAGGTTCTAACTATGGCTACACCTTC. The chain joins TRBV28 to TRBJ1-2; TRBD1 might be the D (6 bases). In germline, CDR1 is MDHEN, CDR2 SYDVKM. The V end lost 6 bases, the J end lost 0 bases, and 11 bases lay between the germline ends. CDR3 length: 14 residues.

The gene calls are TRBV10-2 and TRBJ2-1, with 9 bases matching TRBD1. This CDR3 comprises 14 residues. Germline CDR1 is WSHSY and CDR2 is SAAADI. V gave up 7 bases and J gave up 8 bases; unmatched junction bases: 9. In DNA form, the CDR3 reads TGCGCCAGCAACCTACAGGGGGCACTCGATGAGCAGTTCTTC. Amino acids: CASNLQGALDEQFF.

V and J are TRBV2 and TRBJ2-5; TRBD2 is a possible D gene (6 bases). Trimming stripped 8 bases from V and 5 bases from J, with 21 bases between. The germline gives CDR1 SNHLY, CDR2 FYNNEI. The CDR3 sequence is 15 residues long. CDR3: CASDDRASVTETQYF. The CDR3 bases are TGTGCCAGCGATGATAGGGCTAGCGTAACGGAGACCCAGTACTTC.

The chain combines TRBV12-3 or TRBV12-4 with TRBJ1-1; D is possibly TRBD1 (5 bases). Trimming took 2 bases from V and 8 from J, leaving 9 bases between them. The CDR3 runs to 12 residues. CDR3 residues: CASSLIAGEAFF. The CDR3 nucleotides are TGTGCCAGCAGTTTAATAGCAGGGGAAGCTTTCTTT.

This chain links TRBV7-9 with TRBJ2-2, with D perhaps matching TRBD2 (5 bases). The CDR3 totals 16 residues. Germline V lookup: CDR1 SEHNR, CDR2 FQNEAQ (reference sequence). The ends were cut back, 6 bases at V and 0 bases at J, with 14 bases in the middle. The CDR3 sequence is CASSGGLFANTGELFF. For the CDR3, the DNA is TGTGCCAGCAGTGGCGGACTCTTCGCGAACACCGGGGAGCTGTTTTTT. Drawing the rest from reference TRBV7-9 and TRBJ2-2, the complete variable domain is DTGVSQNPRHKITKRGQNVTFRCDPISEHNRLYWYRQTLGQGPEFLTYFQNEAQLEKSRLLSDRFSAERPKGSFSTLEIQRTEQGDSAMYLCASSGGLFANTGELFFGEGSRLTVL.

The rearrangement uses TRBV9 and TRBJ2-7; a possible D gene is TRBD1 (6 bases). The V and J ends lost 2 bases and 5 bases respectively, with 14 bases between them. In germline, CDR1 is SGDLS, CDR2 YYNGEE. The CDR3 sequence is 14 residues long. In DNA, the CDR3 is TGTGCCAGCAGCGTCTCCCCAGGGGTAGACGAGCAGTACTTC. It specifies CASSVSPGVDEQYF.

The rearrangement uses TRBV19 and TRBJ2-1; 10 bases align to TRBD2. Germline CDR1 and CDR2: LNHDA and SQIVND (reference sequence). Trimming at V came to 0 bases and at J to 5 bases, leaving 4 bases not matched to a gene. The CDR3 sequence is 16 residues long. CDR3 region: CASSIEIAGGHNEQFF. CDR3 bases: TGTGCCAGTAGTATAGAGATAGCGGGGGGTCACAATGAGCAGTTCTTC.

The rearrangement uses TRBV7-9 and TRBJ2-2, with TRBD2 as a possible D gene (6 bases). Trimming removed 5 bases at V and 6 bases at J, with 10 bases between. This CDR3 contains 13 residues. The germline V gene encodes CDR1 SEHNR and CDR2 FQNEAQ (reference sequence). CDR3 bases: TGTGCCAGCAGCCTCGGGGAGGCCGGGGAGCTGTTTTTT. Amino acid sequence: CASSLGEAGELFF.

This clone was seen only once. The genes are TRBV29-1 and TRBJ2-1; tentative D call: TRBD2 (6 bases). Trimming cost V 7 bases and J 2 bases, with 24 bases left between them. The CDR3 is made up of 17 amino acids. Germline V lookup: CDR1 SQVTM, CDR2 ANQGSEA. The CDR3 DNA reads TGCAGCGCTTCCCGGCTAGCGACACCGAACCCCTACAATGAGCAGTTCTTC. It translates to CSASRLATPNPYNEQFF.

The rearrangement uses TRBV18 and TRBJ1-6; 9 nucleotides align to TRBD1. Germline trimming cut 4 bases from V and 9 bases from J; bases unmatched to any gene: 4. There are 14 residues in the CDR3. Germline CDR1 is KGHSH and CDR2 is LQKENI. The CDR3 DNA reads TGTGCCAGCTCACGGGGACAGGGAGGTTCACCCCTCCACTTT. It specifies CASSRGQGGSPLHF. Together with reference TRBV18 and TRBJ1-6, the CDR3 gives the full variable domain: NAGVMQNPRHLVRRRGQEARLRCSPMKGHSHVYWYRQLPEEGLKFMVYLQKENIIDESGMPKERFSAEFPKEGPSILRIQQVVRGDSAAYFCASSRGQGGSPLHFGNGTRLTVT.

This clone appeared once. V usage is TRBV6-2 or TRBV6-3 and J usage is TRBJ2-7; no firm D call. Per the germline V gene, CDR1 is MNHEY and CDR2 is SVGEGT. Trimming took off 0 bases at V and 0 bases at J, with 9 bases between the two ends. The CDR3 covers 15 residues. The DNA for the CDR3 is TGTGCCAGCAGTTACTCTCAGGCTGTCTCCTACGAGCAGTACTTC. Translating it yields CASSYSQAVSYEQYF.

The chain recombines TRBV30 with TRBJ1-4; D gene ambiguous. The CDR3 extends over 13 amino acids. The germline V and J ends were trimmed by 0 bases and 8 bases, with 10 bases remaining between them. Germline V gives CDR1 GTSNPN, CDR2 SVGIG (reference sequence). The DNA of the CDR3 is TGTGCCTGGAGTGTAGATCTACGCGAAAAACTGTTTTTT. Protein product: CAWSVDLREKLFF.

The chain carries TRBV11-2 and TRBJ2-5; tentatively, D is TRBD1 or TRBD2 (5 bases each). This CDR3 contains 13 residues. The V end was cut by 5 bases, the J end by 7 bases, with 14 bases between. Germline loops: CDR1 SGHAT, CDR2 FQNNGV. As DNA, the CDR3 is TGTGCCAGCAGCCTAGGGGAGTGGGGGACCCAGTACTTC. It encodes CASSLGEWGTQYF.